The present T cell receptor (beta chain) was sequenced within a study of cytotoxic CD8 clonotypes in ibrutinib-treated CLL. Study-level points and caveats: Clonality was elevated at ibrutinib response and had returned toward baseline at progression. Public clonotypes, rarely seen, contracted or held steady on treatment.

The CDR3 is 13 amino acids. The germline V gene has CDR1 GTSNPN and CDR2 SVGIG (reference sequence). The J segment lost 1 base and the V segment lost 4 bases, leaving 0 bases of the junction unmatched. Sequenced by immunoSEQ multiplex PCR; TCRdb stores in-frame clones only, minus some. The sample lists about 310,000 clones, roughly 80% seen once, with about 6.7% in the top ten. For this clone: The antigen is undetermined.

This TCR came from a human donor with chronic lymphocytic leukemia. V and J are TRBV30 and TRBJ1-4, with 7 bases fitting TRBD1. The source material was PBMCs, sampled before ibrutinib treatment. The CDR3 DNA is TGTGCCTGGAACAGGGGAACTAATGAAAAACTGTTTTTT. Protein sequence: CAWNRGTNEKLFF.